A single sample is the source of the 20 T cell receptor beta chains below, sequenced in a study of CD8+ T cells in alopecia areata. As for treatment: oral pan-JAK inhibitor, 5-10 mg twice daily. Reverse transcribed after extraction, RNA yielded cDNA as the sequencing template. The assay was immunoSEQ multiplex PCR, and TCRdb's table has in-frame clones only and misses some. The table includes about 120,000 clones, 50% to 55% detected once. The specimen was CD4+ T cells sorted from blood, collected at week 4, from a patient treated with tofacitinib. All receptors come from a human donor with alopecia areata.

The rearrangement joins TRBV4-1 to TRBJ2-5; 10 bases are shared with TRBD2. Looked up from germline, CDR1 is MGHRA and CDR2 is YSYEKL. The CDR3 runs 17 residues. V gave up 2 bases and J gave up 2 bases; unmatched junction bases: 8. CDR3 protein: CASSQSRASGGQETQYF. The CDR3 DNA reads as TGCGCCAGCAGCCAATCACGGGCTAGCGGGGGACAAGAGACCCAGTACTTC.

V and J are TRBV9 and TRBJ2-5, with a weak D call TRBD1 (5 bases). Trimming removed 6 bases from V and 4 bases from J, with 13 bases in between. CDR3 size: 13 residues. The germline V gene has CDR1 SGDLS and CDR2 YYNGEE. The CDR3 DNA reads as TGTGCCAGCAATACGCAGGGCTTAGAGACCCAGTACTTC. The encoded protein is CASNTQGLETQYF.

The chain links TRBV4-1 to TRBJ1-1, with a tentative D call TRBD1 (6 bases). Germline lookup yields CDR1 MGHRA and CDR2 YSYEKL. The CDR3 sequence is 11 residues long. V shed 5 bases and J shed 5 bases, with 6 bases lying between them. The CDR3 sequence is CASSRGTEAFF. CDR3 DNA sequence: TGCGCCAGCAGCAGGGGGACTGAAGCTTTCTTT.

For the CDR3, the DNA is TGTGCCTGGAGTATGCAGGGACGTAGCAATCAGCCCCAGCATTTT. This translates into CAWSMQGRSNQPQHF. The chain combines TRBV30 with TRBJ1-5; D is possibly TRBD1 (5 bases). The CDR3 covers 15 residues. Between the trimmed V and J ends, which lost 2 bases and 0 bases, there was a span of 11 bases. Germline CDR1 is GTSNPN and CDR2 is SVGIG (reference sequence).

In its sample, this clone was seen a few times. V and J are TRBV14 and TRBJ2-2; unclear D gene. CDR1 and CDR2 from the germline V gene are SGHDN and FVKESK. Deletions cut 0 bases from V and 4 bases from J, with 12 bases between. CDR3 length equals 16 residues. For the CDR3, the DNA is TGTGCCAGCAGCCAAGATGGGTTTACGGCCACCGGGGAGCTGTTTTTT. This translates into CASSQDGFTATGELFF.

J is TRBJ2-7 and V is TRBV6-5; the match to TRBD2 covers 7 bases. The germline CDR1 and CDR2 sequences are MNHEY and SVGAGI. The CDR3 consists of 14 residues. V was clipped by 5 bases and J by 3 bases; unmatched bases: 7. The CDR3 is CASSELAPFYEQYF. DNA of the CDR3: TGTGCCAGCAGTGAACTAGCGCCGTTCTACGAGCAGTACTTC.

Concerning this clone itself: One junction end disagrees with the germline gene, perhaps due to a read error. The chain recombines TRBV30 with TRBJ2-7, with D possibly TRBD2 on 5 matching bases. The V gene's germline CDR1 is GTSNPN and CDR2 SVGIG (reference sequence). This CDR3 is 13 amino acids long. The CDR3 here is CAWSEGVSYEQCF. The CDR3 coding sequence is TGTGCCTGGAGCGAGGGTGTTTCCTACGAGCAGTGCTTC.

The chain links TRBV7-9 to TRBJ1-2; D is possibly TRBD1 (6 bases). CDR3 size: 14 residues. CDR1 and CDR2 from the germline V gene are SEHNR and FQNEAQ (reference sequence). The ends were cut back, 0 bases at V and 5 bases at J, with 10 bases in the middle. The CDR3 protein is CASSLATGSYGYTF. The CDR3 DNA sequence: TGTGCCAGCAGCTTAGCTACAGGGTCGTATGGCTACACCTTC.

This clone was counted only a few times. The chain couples TRBV29-1 to TRBJ1-2; TRBD1 agrees at 9 bases. CDR3 length equals 13 residues. The germline CDR1 and CDR2 sequences are SQVTM and ANQGSEA. CDR3 protein: CTVQTGQGSGYTF. The CDR3 nucleotides are TGCACCGTACAGACGGGACAGGGTAGTGGCTACACCTTC.

The CDR3 region is CAWTRDFSMNTEAFF. The CDR3 bases are TGTGCCTGGACCCGGGACTTCTCGATGAACACTGAAGCTTTCTTT. The chain recombines TRBV30 with TRBJ1-1; the D gene is possibly TRBD1 (5 bases). Per the germline V gene, CDR1 is GTSNPN and CDR2 is SVGIG (reference sequence). V shed 4 bases and J shed 0 bases, with 15 bases lying between them. This CDR3 has 15 residues.

This clone has only one observation. The chain couples TRBV30 to TRBJ2-7, with D perhaps TRBD1 or TRBD2 (7 bases each). Trimming stripped 8 bases from V and 0 bases from J, with 14 bases between. The germline gives CDR1 GTSNPN, CDR2 SVGIG (reference sequence). CDR3 size: 13 residues. CDR3 in DNA: TGTGCCCGAGGGAGGGGGCCCTCCTACGAGCAGTACTTC. This gives the protein CARGRGPSYEQYF.

This rearrangement joins TRBV5-1 to TRBJ2-5, with 8 nucleotides matching TRBD2. This CDR3 comprises 17 residues. CDR1 and CDR2 (germline): SGHRS, YFSETQ. Trimming took 4 bases from V and 1 from J; bases not matched to a gene: 12. The CDR3 is CASSRDGIAGGQETQYF. CDR3 in DNA: TGCGCCAGCAGCCGGGATGGTATCGCGGGAGGCCAAGAGACCCAGTACTTC.

CDR3 nucleotide sequence: TGTGCCAGCAGTGGAGATTGGGGACAGCCCAGCTCCTACAATGAGCAGTTCTTC. This sequence encodes CASSGDWGQPSSYNEQFF. The chain has TRBV6-1 and TRBJ2-1; 7 nucleotides line up with TRBD1. Per germline, CDR1 MNHNS and CDR2 SASEGT. V dropped 4 bases and J dropped 0; count of bases not matched to a gene: 12. The CDR3 runs 18 residues.

The chain joins TRBV5-4 to TRBJ2-1; D tentatively fits TRBD1 or TRBD2 (6 bases each). Germline V lookup: CDR1 SGHNT, CDR2 YYREEE (reference sequence). Trimming pared 4 bases from V and 4 bases from J, leaving 12 bases between. The CDR3 loop spans 14 amino acids. CDR3 nucleotide sequence: TGTGCCAGCAGCGGGGGGCCAGGGTACAATGAGCAGTTCTTC. Its protein is CASSGGPGYNEQFF.

V is TRBV5-1 and J is TRBJ2-3; 8 nucleotides align to TRBD2. The CDR3 covers 16 residues. Trimming removed 4 bases from V and 2 bases from J; junction bases left unmatched: 9. Germline V gene lookup returns CDR1 SGHRS and CDR2 YFSETQ. CDR3 sequence: CASSALSGEYTDTQYF. In DNA, the CDR3 is TGCGCCAGCAGCGCGCTTAGCGGGGAGTACACAGATACGCAGTATTTT.

This clone has just a few counts. The V and J genes are TRBV6-6 and TRBJ1-5, with 9 bases matching TRBD1. Germline assignment: CDR1 MNHNY and CDR2 SVGAGI (reference sequence). This CDR3 is 16 amino acids long. J lost 2 bases, V lost 4 bases, and 6 bases had no gene match. CDR3 region: CASSFDRGGGNQPQHF. In DNA, the CDR3 is TGTGCCAGCAGTTTCGACAGGGGGGGCGGCAATCAGCCCCAGCATTTT.

This clone was seen only a few times. The chain employs TRBV29-1 and TRBJ1-1; 9 bases are shared with TRBD1. CDR3 size: 14 residues. Germline CDR1 is SQVTM and CDR2 is ANQGSEA. The J segment lost 1 base and the V segment lost 6 bases, leaving 6 bases of the junction unmatched. CDR3 protein: CSVKGTGTNTEAFF. CDR3 in DNA: TGCAGCGTGAAGGGGACAGGGACGAACACTGAAGCTTTCTTT.

This clone is medium-sized by share. Other DNA sequences from this sample encode an identical CDR3 as well. The gene calls are TRBV7-2 and TRBJ2-7, with TRBD2 matching over 9 bases. This CDR3 is built from 14 residues. CDR1 is SGHTA and CDR2 is FQGNSA in the germline V gene. V gave up 3 bases and J gave up 2 bases; unmatched junction bases: 2. CDR3 in DNA: TGTGCCAGCAGCTTCGGCGGGGGGGCCTACGAGCAGTACTTC. Translation: CASSFGGGAYEQYF.

This chain joins TRBV25-1 and TRBJ2-1; 7 bases are a match to TRBD1. Per the germline V gene, CDR1 is MGHDK and CDR2 is SYGVNS. Germline trimming cut 4 bases from V and 8 bases from J; bases unmatched to any gene: 17. This CDR3 contains 17 residues. The chain's CDR3 is CASSGRQGDPLADEQFF. The CDR3 nucleotides are TGTGCCAGCAGTGGCCGACAGGGAGATCCACTTGCCGATGAGCAGTTCTTC.

The chain links TRBV5-6 to TRBJ1-1; the D is unclear. Germline-derived CDR1 and CDR2 are SGHDT and YYEEEE. Trimming shortened V by 4 bases and J by 7 bases, and 11 bases separated the two germline ends. The CDR3 length is 12 residues. Here the CDR3 reads CASSLPVGEAFF. CDR3 nucleotide sequence: TGTGCCAGCAGCCTCCCTGTGGGTGAAGCTTTCTTT. The full variable domain, in which reference TRBV5-6 and TRBJ1-1 provide the parts outside the CDR3, is DAGVTQSPTHLIKTRGQQVTLRCSPKSGHDTVSWYQQALGQGPQFIFQYYEEEERQRGNFPDRFSGHQFPNYSSELNVNALLLGDSALYLCASSLPVGEAFFGQGTRLTVV.